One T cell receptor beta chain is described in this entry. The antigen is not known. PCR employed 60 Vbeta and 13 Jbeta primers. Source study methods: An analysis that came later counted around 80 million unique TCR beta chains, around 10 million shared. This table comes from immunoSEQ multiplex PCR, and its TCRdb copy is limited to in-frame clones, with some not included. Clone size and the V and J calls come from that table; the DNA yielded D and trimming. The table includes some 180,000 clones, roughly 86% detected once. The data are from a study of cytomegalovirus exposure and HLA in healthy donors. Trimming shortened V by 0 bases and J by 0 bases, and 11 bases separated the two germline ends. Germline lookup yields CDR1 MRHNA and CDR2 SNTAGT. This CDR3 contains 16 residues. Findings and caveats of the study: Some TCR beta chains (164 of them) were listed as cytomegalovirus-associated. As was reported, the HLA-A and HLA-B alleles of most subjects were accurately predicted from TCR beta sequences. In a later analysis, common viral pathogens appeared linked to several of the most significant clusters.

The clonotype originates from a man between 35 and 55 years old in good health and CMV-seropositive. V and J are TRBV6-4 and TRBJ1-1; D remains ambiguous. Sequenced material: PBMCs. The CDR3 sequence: CASSDSYSPLNTEAFF. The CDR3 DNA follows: TGTGCCAGCAGTGACTCTTACAGTCCTCTGAACACTGAAGCTTTCTTT.